This T cell receptor beta chain was obtained from a study of T cell responses to AZD1222 COVID-19 vaccine. The repertoire was sequenced with immunoSEQ multiplex PCR; TCRdb's copy has only in-frame clones and lacks some. The data show about 130,000 clones, about 90% seen once. This material consisted of peripheral blood, taken on day 0 of AZD1222 vaccination. This clonotype originated in an adult in good health.

This CDR3 reads CASSLGSGGGQPQHF. Here the CDR3 DNA reads TGTGCCAGCAGCTTAGGGTCTGGTGGAGGACAGCCCCAGCATTTT. The chain has TRBV11-2 and TRBJ1-5, with unresolved D. The V end lost 1 base, the J end lost 7 bases, and 14 bases lay between the germline ends. CDR1 is SGHAT and CDR2 is FQNNGV in the germline V gene. CDR3 length: 15 residues.